One sample yielded the 13 T cell receptor beta chains listed below, sequenced in a study of cytomegalovirus exposure and HLA in healthy donors. Both 60 Vbeta primers and 13 Jbeta primers went into the PCR. Profiled with immunoSEQ multiplex PCR; TCRdb holds only in-frame clones, not every one. This sample has approximately 160,000 clones, with around 79% found just once. The sequenced sample consisted of PBMCs. These receptors all come from a man aged 18 to 30 in good health and CMV-seronegative.

The rearrangement uses TRBV4-1 and TRBJ2-5, with D maybe TRBD2 (6 bases). Trimming took 6 bases from V and 5 from J, leaving 22 bases between them. There are 16 residues in the CDR3. CDR1 and CDR2 (germline): MGHRA, YSYEKL. The CDR3 DNA is TGCGCCAGCAGTCAGAGTGGGGGGAGCGGTAAGGAGACCCAGTACTTC. This codes for CASSQSGGSGKETQYF.

This sequence joins TRBV19 and TRBJ2-1; TRBD1 might be the D (6 bases). Trimming took off 5 bases at V and 1 base at J, with 12 bases between the two ends. This CDR3 region has 15 residues. The V gene's germline CDR1 is LNHDA and CDR2 SQIVND (reference sequence). CDR3 protein: CASSSSRGSYNEQFF. The CDR3 coding sequence is TGTGCCAGTAGTTCCTCCAGGGGTTCCTACAATGAGCAGTTCTTC.

V gene TRBV6-5 combines with J gene TRBJ2-5; 11 bases line up with TRBD2. Trimming removed 6 bases from V and 2 bases from J; junction bases left unmatched: 5. Germline V CDR1 and CDR2: MNHEY, SVGAGI. The CDR3 has 15 residues. The DNA for the CDR3 is TGTGCCAGCAGGGCGACTAGCGGGGCTCAAGAGACCCAGTACTTC. Amino acids: CASRATSGAQETQYF.

The chain is built from TRBV23-1 and TRBJ2-7; 10 bases are shared with TRBD1. TRBV23-1 is an open reading frame whose function is uncertain. The CDR3 has 15 residues. With 6 bases clipped from V and 7 bases from J, the junction kept 12 bases outside the gene matches. CDR3 region: CASSPQGQGNHEQYF. CDR3 bases: TGCGCCAGCAGCCCTCAGGGACAGGGGAACCATGAGCAGTACTTC.

The genes are TRBV5-1 and TRBJ2-5; possible D gene TRBD2, 5 bases. This CDR3 contains 17 residues. The germline V and J ends were trimmed by 5 bases and 11 bases, with 31 bases remaining between them. Germline CDR1 and CDR2: SGHRS and YFSETQ. The CDR3 sequence: CASRATKYQRGSREQYF. The CDR3, as DNA: TGCGCCAGCAGAGCGACAAAATACCAGCGAGGTTCGAGGGAGCAGTACTTC.

This clone was found once. This chain links TRBV18 with TRBJ2-7; 8 bases align to TRBD1. The CDR3 runs 13 residues. Germline V gene lookup returns CDR1 KGHSH and CDR2 LQKENI. The J segment lost 2 bases and the V segment lost 4 bases, leaving 1 base of the junction unmatched. CDR3 coding DNA: TGTGCCAGCTCACAGGACAGGGCCTACGAGCAGTACTTC. Translation: CASSQDRAYEQYF.

The chain uses TRBV27 and TRBJ2-7; 10 bases are a match to TRBD2. This CDR3 region has 16 residues. Germline V CDR1 and CDR2: MNHEY, SMNVEV (reference sequence). V was pared by 5 bases and J by 6 bases, with 13 bases of the junction left unmatched. The CDR3 DNA follows: TGTGCCAGCAGTCCGAAACGTCCTAGCGGGAGTCCCGAGCAGTACTTC. Its translation: CASSPKRPSGSPEQYF.

The chain recombines TRBV13 with TRBJ2-2, with TRBD2 matching 10 bases. V lost 3 bases and J lost 0; bases outside the gene matches: 10. Per the germline V gene, CDR1 is PRHDT and CDR2 is FYEKMQ (reference sequence). The CDR3 is 19 amino acids. Here the CDR3 DNA reads TGTGCCAGCAGCTTCGGAGCTAGCGGGAGCCCCCCGAACACCGGGGAGCTGTTTTTT. This codes for CASSFGASGSPPNTGELFF.

This sequence joins TRBV18 and TRBJ2-7, with D possibly TRBD1 on 6 matching bases. CDR3 size: 12 residues. V was shortened by 2 bases and J by 5 bases, with 7 bases between the two germline ends. CDR1 and CDR2 (germline): KGHSH, LQKENI. The DNA of the CDR3 is TGTGCCAGCTCACCAGCAGGGGACGAGCAGTACTTC. Protein: CASSPAGDEQYF.

This clone has a handful of counts. This rearrangement joins TRBV27 to TRBJ1-2; 10 nucleotides match TRBD1. This CDR3 spans 15 amino acids. Germline CDR1 is MNHEY and CDR2 is SMNVEV (reference sequence). V was clipped by 7 bases and J by 1 base; unmatched bases: 6. CDR3 sequence (DNA): TGTGCCAGCAAAAGGGGGACAGGGGATAACTATGGCTACACCTTC. Residues: CASKRGTGDNYGYTF.

J is TRBJ1-2 and V is TRBV7-8; D is unresolved. The CDR3 spans 17 residues. Per germline, CDR1 SGHVS and CDR2 FQNEAQ. V dropped 1 base and J dropped 3 bases, with 18 bases sitting between them. The CDR3 region is CASSLVGVTTTYYGYTF. The CDR3, as DNA: TGTGCCAGCAGCTTAGTCGGGGTCACTACCACCTACTATGGCTACACCTTC.

Here the CDR3 DNA reads TGTGCCAGCGCCCTTCAAGCGAGCAATCAGCCCCAGCATTTT. This gives the protein CASALQASNQPQHF. The chain couples TRBV6-1 to TRBJ1-5; D gene ambiguous. Trimming cost V 8 bases and J 1 base, with 12 bases left between them. CDR1 is MNHNS, CDR2 SASEGT, per germline. This CDR3 contains 14 residues.

This chain connects TRBV7-2 to TRBJ2-5, with D possibly matching TRBD2 (6 bases). The germline V gene encodes CDR1 SGHTA and CDR2 FQGNSA. The CDR3 spans 15 residues. The V end lost 4 bases, the J end lost 4 bases, and 16 bases lay between the germline ends. The CDR3 loop is CASSSGRLERETQYF. The CDR3 DNA is TGTGCCAGCAGCTCCGGGCGACTAGAGAGAGAGACCCAGTACTTC.